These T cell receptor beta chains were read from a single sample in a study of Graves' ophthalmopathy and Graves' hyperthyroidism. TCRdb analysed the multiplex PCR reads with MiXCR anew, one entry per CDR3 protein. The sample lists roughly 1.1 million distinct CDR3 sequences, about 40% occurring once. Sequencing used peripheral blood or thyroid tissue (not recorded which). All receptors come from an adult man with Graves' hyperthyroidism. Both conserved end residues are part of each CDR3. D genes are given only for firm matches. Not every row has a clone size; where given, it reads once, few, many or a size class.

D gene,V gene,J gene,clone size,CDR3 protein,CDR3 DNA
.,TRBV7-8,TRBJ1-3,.,CASSLVFPSSGNTIYF,TGTGCCAGCAGCTTAGTCTTTCCCAGCTCTGGAAACACCATATATTTT
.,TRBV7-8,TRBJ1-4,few,CASSQGPADEKLFF,TGTGCCAGCAGCCAGGGACCAGCGGATGAAAAACTGTTTTTT
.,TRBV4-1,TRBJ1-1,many,CASSQDEGWLTEAFF,TGCGCCAGCAGCCAAGATGAGGGCTGGCTCACTGAAGCTTTCTTT
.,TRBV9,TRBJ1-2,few,CASSQVAGDSGYTF,TGTGCCAGCAGCCAAGTCGCAGGAGACTCTGGCTACACCTTC
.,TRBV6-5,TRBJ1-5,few,CASSSRQQAGNQPQHF,TGTGCCAGCAGCAGCCGCCAACAGGCCGGCAATCAGCCCCAGCATTTT
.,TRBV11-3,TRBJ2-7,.,CASSLRVRDTSYEQYF,TGTGCCAGCAGCCTCCGCGTAAGGGACACAAGTTACGAGCAGTACTTC
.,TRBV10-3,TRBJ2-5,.,CAISESPGYQETQYF,TGTGCCATCAGTGAGTCTCCGGGGTACCAAGAGACCCAGTACTTC
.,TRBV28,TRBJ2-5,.,CASSLLGGRGTRYF,TGTGCCAGCAGTTTATTAGGGGGCCGCGGGACCCGGTACTTC
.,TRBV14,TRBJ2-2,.,CASSQDGLTNTGELFF,TGTGCCAGCAGCCAAGACGGGCTCACGAACACCGGGGAGCTGTTTTTT
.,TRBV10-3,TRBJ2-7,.,CAISESAGGQYF,TGTGCCATCAGTGAGTCGGCAGGCGGGCAGTACTTC
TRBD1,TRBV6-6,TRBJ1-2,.,CASSYQGQGDGYTF,TGTGCCAGCAGTTACCAGGGACAGGGGGATGGCTACACCTTC
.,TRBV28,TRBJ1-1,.,CASSLISGMNTEAFF,TGTGCCAGCAGTTTAATTTCGGGCATGAACACTGAAGCTTTCTTT
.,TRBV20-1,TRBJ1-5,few,CSAQVGQPQHF,TGCAGTGCTCAGGTGGGACAGCCCCAGCATTTT
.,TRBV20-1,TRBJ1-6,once,CSARDIGNNSPLHF,TGCAGTGCTAGAGATATCGGAAATAATTCACCCCTCCACTTT
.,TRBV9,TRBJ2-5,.,CASSPSLSQETQYF,TGTGCCAGCAGCCCCTCCCTTTCCCAAGAGACCCAGTACTTC
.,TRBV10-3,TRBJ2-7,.,CATTVQGGTYEQYF,TGTGCCACAACCGTACAGGGGGGGACCTACGAGCAGTACTTC
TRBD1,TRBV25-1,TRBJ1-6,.,CASSQGTGSPLHF,TGTGCCAGCAGCCAGGGGACAGGGTCACCCCTCCACTTT
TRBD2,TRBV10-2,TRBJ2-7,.,CASSAGLAGIHYEQYF,TGCGCCAGCAGTGCCGGACTAGCGGGAATTCACTACGAGCAGTACTTC
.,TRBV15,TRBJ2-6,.,CATGGSGANVLTF,TGTGCCACAGGGGGCTCTGGGGCCAACGTCCTGACTTTC
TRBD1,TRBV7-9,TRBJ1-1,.,CASSNGDRSTEAFF,TGTGCCAGCAGCAACGGGGACAGAAGTACTGAAGCTTTCTTT
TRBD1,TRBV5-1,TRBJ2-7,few,CASSSTPGTGLEQYF,TGCGCCAGCAGCTCCACCCCTGGGACAGGTCTCGAGCAGTACTTC
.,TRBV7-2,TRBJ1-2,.,CASSLDTDGYTF,TGTGCCAGCAGCTTAGATACGGATGGCTACACCTTC
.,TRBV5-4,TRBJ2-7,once,CASSQEVGRGYEQYF,TGCGCCAGCAGCCAAGAAGTCGGCAGGGGATACGAGCAGTACTTC
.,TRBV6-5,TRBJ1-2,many,CASSPSQSYGYTF,TGTGCCAGCAGTCCTTCCCAGTCCTATGGCTACACCTTC
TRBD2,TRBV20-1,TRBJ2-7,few,CSAQAWGLAGGYEQYF,TGCAGTGCACAGGCGTGGGGTCTAGCGGGAGGGTACGAGCAGTACTTC
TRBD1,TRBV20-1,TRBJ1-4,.,CGWRGTARNEKLFF,TGCGGGTGGAGAGGGACAGCCCGTAATGAAAAACTGTTTTTT
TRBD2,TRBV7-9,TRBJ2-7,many,CASSSREREAPYEQYF,TGTGCCAGCAGCTCGAGGGAGCGGGAGGCCCCCTACGAGCAGTACTTC
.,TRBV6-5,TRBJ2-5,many,CASSYLGTNAVSETQYF,TGTGCCAGCAGTTACCTCGGGACAAACGCGGTCTCGGAGACCCAGTACTTC
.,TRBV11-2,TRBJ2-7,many,CASSALTPGQGGEQYF,TGTGCCAGCAGCGCCCTCACCCCGGGGCAGGGAGGCGAGCAGTACTTC
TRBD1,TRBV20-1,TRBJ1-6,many,CSADGDSLNSPLHF,TGCAGTGCAGACGGGGACAGTCTAAATTCACCCCTCCACTTT
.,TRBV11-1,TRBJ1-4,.,CASSPASGPNGEKLFF,TGTGCCAGCAGCCCAGCCTCGGGGCCGAACGGTGAAAAACTGTTTTTT
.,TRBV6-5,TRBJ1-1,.,CASSYPTTNTEAFF,TGTGCCAGCAGTTACCCAACAACGAACACTGAAGCTTTCTTT
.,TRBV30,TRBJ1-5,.,CAWSVTGGQPQHF,TGTGCCTGGAGTGTGACTGGCGGACAGCCCCAGCATTTT
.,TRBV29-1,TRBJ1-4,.,CSVEDRKSPRGTNEKLFF,TGCAGCGTTGAAGACCGTAAATCACCGAGGGGTACTAATGAAAAACTGTTTTTT
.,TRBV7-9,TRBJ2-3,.,CASSSRVSPGSDTQYF,TGTGCCAGCAGCTCGAGAGTCTCGCCGGGTTCAGATACGCAGTATTTT
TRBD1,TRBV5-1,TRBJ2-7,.,CASSLAPTETGGLYEQYF,TGCGCCAGCAGCTTGGCTCCGACCGAGACAGGGGGCCTCTACGAGCAGTACTTC
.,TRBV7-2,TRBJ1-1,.,CASSVAASGEAFF,TGTGCCAGCAGCGTAGCCGCCTCGGGTGAAGCTTTCTTT
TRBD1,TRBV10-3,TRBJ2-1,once,CAIKGDRGGNEQFF,TGTGCCATCAAGGGGGACAGGGGGGGCAATGAGCAGTTCTTC
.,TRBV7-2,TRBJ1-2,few,CASSLPHGKSDYGYTF,TGTGCCAGCAGTTTACCCCACGGAAAAAGCGACTATGGCTACACCTTC
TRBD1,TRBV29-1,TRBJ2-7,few,CSVEDTQGAGFYEQYF,TGCAGCGTTGAAGACACACAGGGGGCCGGATTCTACGAGCAGTACTTC